This T cell receptor (beta chain) was obtained from a study of preoperative IRX-2 immunotherapy in early breast cancer. The trim removed 5 bases at V and 0 bases at J, leaving 6 bases unmatched. Germline V gives CDR1 SGHNT, CDR2 YENEEA. This CDR3 region has 17 residues. Treatment meaning: preoperative locoregional IRX-2 cytokine immunotherapy. Patients received preoperative, locoregional IRX-2 cytokine immunotherapy in a phase Ib study. Produced via immunoSEQ multiplex PCR; TCRdb's table is partial and in-frame only. This table has about 5,300 clones, approximately 70% appearing once. The chain recombines TRBV11-3 with TRBJ2-3; 12 bases match TRBD2. The clonotype originates from a human donor with breast cancer. The sequenced sample was tumor tissue, obtained before IRX-2 immunotherapy. The CDR3 is CASSPRTSGDSTDTQYF. The CDR3 DNA sequence: TGTGCCAGCAGCCCGAGGACTAGCGGGGATAGCACAGATACGCAGTATTTT.